A single sample gave rise to the 26 T cell receptor beta chains below, sequenced in a study of tumor-infiltrating lymphocytes in primary liver carcinoma. Investigators took RNA and DNA out together from 20-30 mg of unsorted bulk tissue. Researchers generated TCR beta cDNA from 500 to 600 ng of total RNA, relying on a constant-region primer. ARM-PCR was slightly modified, and three nested multiplex PCR rounds with it gave rise to the TCR beta libraries. Each of the first two PCR rounds ran nine to ten cycles with TRBV1-TRBV30 forward and C-beta reverse primers. TCRdb itself ran the multiplex PCR reads through MiXCR, one entry per CDR3 protein. The sample has 90,000 to 110,000 distinct CDR3 sequences; roughly 80% are singletons. Material: liver tumor tissue from sampling region 3. Subset meaning: tumor region T3, left-lateral pole. These TCRs come from a man aged 35 to 55 with primary liver carcinoma and hepatitis B virus infection.

Note on this clonotype: Germline and junction disagree at one end, which may indicate a read error. This chain joins TRBV5-4 and TRBJ2-1, with a weak D call TRBD2 (7 bases). Looked up from germline, CDR1 is SGHNT and CDR2 is YYREEE (reference sequence). The CDR3 spans 13 residues. The CDR3 bases are TGTGCCAACAGCCGAAGGGGGGGAATCGAGCAGTTCTTC. Its protein is CANSRRGGIEQFF.

Notes on this clonotype: No conserved phenylalanine or tryptophan is present at the end of the CDR3, so a read error is the likely explanation. The chain uses TRBV29-1 and TRBJ2-3; possible D gene TRBD2, 6 bases. V was pared by 7 bases and J by 2 bases, with 13 bases between. There are 13 residues in the CDR3. CDR1 SQVTM and CDR2 ANQGSEA come from the germline V gene. In DNA, the CDR3 is TGCAGCGCCAGGCGGGGCAACACAGATACGCAGTATCAT. Protein sequence: CSARRGNTDTQYH.

The rearrangement uses TRBV6-5 and TRBJ1-3; no firm D call. Germline V gene data show CDR1 as MNHEY and CDR2 as SVGAGI. The CDR3 extends over 14 amino acids. V lost 6 bases and J 0 bases, leaving 9 bases between the germline ends. The CDR3 DNA is TGTGCCAGCAGGCTCAAATTCTCTGGAAACACCATATATTTT. Translation: CASRLKFSGNTIYF.

For this clonotype: A junction end diverges from the germline sequence, so it may reflect a read error. The V and J genes are TRBV5-4 and TRBJ2-1; no clear D. The CDR3 is 11 amino acids. Germline loops: CDR1 SGHNT, CDR2 YYREEE (reference sequence). CDR3 in amino acids: CPSSSYNAQFF. As DNA, the CDR3 is TGTCCCAGCAGCTCCTACAATGCGCAGTTCTTC.

V and J are TRBV6-2 or TRBV6-3 and TRBJ2-3, with D possibly TRBD1 on 6 matching bases. V dropped 5 bases and J dropped 6 bases, with 15 bases sitting between them. Germline assignment: CDR1 MNHEY and CDR2 SVGEGT. The CDR3 extends over 14 amino acids. CDR3 nucleotide sequence: TGTGCCAGCAGTGGGGGCGGCGCCGGTGATACGCAGTATTTT. Translating gives CASSGGGAGDTQYF.

The gene calls are TRBV6-1 and TRBJ2-1; 13 bases match TRBD2. Germline V gives CDR1 MNHNS, CDR2 SASEGT. V shed 3 bases and J 6 bases; nucleotides not matched to a gene: 11. This CDR3 has 18 amino acids. The CDR3 DNA reads as TGTGCCAGCAGTGACCGGACTAGCGGGAGTTTGTTCTCCAATGAGCAGTTCTTC. Translating it yields CASSDRTSGSLFSNEQFF.

A remark on this clonotype: At one boundary the junction diverges from the germline segment, which might be a read error. This chain links TRBV12-3 or TRBV12-4 with TRBJ2-5; D is uncertain. The CDR3 has 12 amino acids. The CDR3 nucleotides read TGTGCCTGCAGTCCCGAGGTCGTGACCCAGTACTTC. Amino acid sequence: CACSPEVVTQYF.

Comment on this clonotype: At one end the junction does not follow the germline gene, possibly because of a read error. The CDR3 bases are TGCGCCAGCAGCCAAAATAGAGCGGGAGCGAAGACCGGGGAGCTGTTTTTT. As protein: CASSQNRAGAKTGELFF. The chain employs TRBV4-1 and TRBJ2-2; 8 positions agree with TRBD2. Germline loops: CDR1 MGHRA, CDR2 YSYEKL. CDR3 length: 17 amino acids.

With regard to this clonotype: A much bigger clone sits one base away, suggesting this may be a read error. The chain joins TRBV7-9 to TRBJ1-1; maybe TRBD1 (5 bases). This CDR3 is 12 amino acids long. In germline, CDR1 is SEHNR, CDR2 FQNEAQ (reference sequence). As DNA, the CDR3 is TGTGCTCTACAGGAGGGGTCCACTGAAGCTTTCTTT. Its protein is CALQEGSTEAFF.

A note on this clonotype: Its ends do not fully match the called genes, so a read error is possible. This sequence joins TRBV29-1 and TRBJ2-2, with D perhaps TRBD2 (6 bases). This CDR3 is built from 15 residues. Germline-derived CDR1 and CDR2 are SQVTM and ANQGSEA. This CDR3 is CSVGTNAADTGELFF. The DNA for the CDR3 is TGCAGCGTTGGGACTAACGCGGCGGACACCGGGGAGCTGTTTTTC.

The V and J genes are TRBV5-6 and TRBJ1-5, with no clear D. The CDR3 has 14 amino acids. Germline V lookup: CDR1 SGHDT, CDR2 YYEEEE. V dropped 0 bases and J dropped 11 bases, with 15 bases sitting between them. For the CDR3, the DNA is TGTGCCAGCAGCTTGGGGAGGGTGAATGAGTCCCAGCATTTT. This gives the protein CASSLGRVNESQHF.

About this clonotype: This may be a read error: a much more frequent sequence differs by one nucleotide. V and J are TRBV24-1 and TRBJ2-1; TRBD1 might be the D (6 bases). Germline V gene data show CDR1 as KGHDR and CDR2 as SFDVKD. There are 12 residues in the CDR3. V was pared by 3 bases and J by 7 bases, with 6 bases between. The CDR3, as DNA: TGTGCCACCAGTGATCAGGGGAATGAGCAGTTCTTC. This translates into CATSDQGNEQFF.

A note on this clonotype: One junction end does not reproduce the germline sequence, and a read error may be involved. The V and J genes are TRBV11-3 and TRBJ2-1; no clear D. Germline loops: CDR1 SGHNT, CDR2 YENEEA. CDR3 size: 14 residues. CDR3 bases: TGTGCTAGCAGCTTAGGCGTCTTGATCAATGAGCAGTTCTTC. The encoded protein is CASSLGVLINEQFF.

Remarks on this clonotype: At one of its ends the junction is not consistent with the germline gene, which may arise from a read error. V is TRBV11-2 and J is TRBJ2-7; 10 positions match TRBD1. The CDR3 has 15 amino acids. In germline, CDR1 is SGHAT, CDR2 FQNNGV. The CDR3 loop reads CGSSRSATGGHEHYF. In DNA form, the CDR3 reads TGTGGCAGCAGCCGTTCTGCGACAGGGGGCCACGAGCACTACTTC. Using reference TRBV11-2 and TRBJ2-7 for the parts outside the CDR3, the full variable domain is EAGVAQSPRYKIIEKRQSVAFWCNPISGHATLYWYQQILGQGPKLLIQFQNNGVVDDSQLPKDRFSAERLKGVDSTLKIQPAKLEDSAVYLCGSSRSATGGHEHYFGPGTRLTVT.

This chain uses TRBV7-2 with TRBJ2-7; possible D gene TRBD2, 5 bases. V dropped 6 bases and J dropped 4 bases, with 19 bases sitting between them. Germline CDR1 is SGHTA and CDR2 is FQGNSA. This CDR3 has 15 residues. CDR3 protein: CASSYPEGKEYEQYF. In DNA form, the CDR3 reads TGTGCCAGCAGTTACCCCGAGGGCAAGGAGTACGAGCAGTACTTC. The variable domain in full, completed from reference TRBV7-2 and TRBJ2-7, reads GAGVSQSPSNKVTEKGKDVELRCDPISGHTALYWYRQSLGQGLEFLIYFQGNSAPDKSGLPSDRFSAERTGGSVSTLTIQRTQQEDSAVYLCASSYPEGKEYEQYFGPGTRLTVT.

The V gene is TRBV4-2, the J gene TRBJ2-3, with D perhaps TRBD1 or TRBD2 (6 bases each). Germline loops: CDR1 LGHNA, CDR2 YNFKEQ. This CDR3 is built from 15 residues. V was pared by 4 bases and J by 5 bases, with 16 bases between. This chain's CDR3 is CASSLEGGGRDTQYF. The CDR3 coding sequence is TGTGCCAGCAGCCTCGAGGGGGGAGGAAGAGATACGCAGTATTTT.

Regarding this clonotype: Its ends do not fully match the called genes, so a read error is possible. The rearrangement uses TRBV18 and TRBJ1-5; possible D gene TRBD1, 5 bases. Per germline, CDR1 KGHSH and CDR2 LQKENI. The CDR3 sequence is 14 residues long. The CDR3 protein is CASSPLDSNQPRHF. The CDR3 region has the DNA TGTGCCAGCTCACCGTTAGACAGCAATCAGCCCCGGCATTTT.

The sample holds a few counts of this clonotype. The junction differs from germline at one of its ends, possibly a read error. The V call is TRBV29-1, the J call TRBJ2-2; 7 bases align to TRBD2. The CDR3 runs 15 residues. Germline loops: CDR1 SQVTM, CDR2 ANQGSEA. CDR3 in DNA: TGCAGCGTTGGCACTAGCGCGGCGAACACCGGGGAGCTGCCTTTT. Protein sequence: CSVGTSAANTGELPF.

This clonotype was seen only once. The chain links TRBV11-2 to TRBJ2-7; 7 bases map to TRBD2. CDR3 size: 15 residues. The V gene's germline CDR1 is SGHAT and CDR2 FQNNGV. V lost 9 bases and J lost 5; bases outside the gene matches: 16. The CDR3 here is CARGLEASGSHEQYF. The CDR3 bases are TGTGCCAGAGGCTTAGAAGCTAGCGGAAGCCACGAGCAGTACTTC.

Remarks on this clonotype: The CDR3 carries no conserved terminal phenylalanine or tryptophan, so it likely arises from a read error. V and J are TRBV6-6 and TRBJ2-7; 7 bases align to TRBD1. The CDR3 runs 19 residues. Looked up from germline, CDR1 is MNHNY and CDR2 is SVGAGI (reference sequence). This chain's CDR3 is CASSKLDRVRVQSRYEQYL. In DNA, the CDR3 is TGTGCCAGCAGTAAACTCGACAGGGTTAGGGTCCAGAGCCGCTACGAACAGTACTTA.

The chain employs TRBV4-1 and TRBJ2-7, with 7 bases that match TRBD2. Germline CDR1 MGHRA, CDR2 YSYEKL. Trimming cost V 0 bases and J 6 bases; bases outside gene matches: 8. The CDR3 length is 15 residues. DNA of the CDR3: TGCGCCAGCAGCCAAGATTCTAGCGGTATTTGCGAGCAGTACTTC. Amino acids: CASSQDSSGICEQYF.

In the case of this clonotype: The junction departs from the called germline gene at one end, perhaps through a read error. The chain links TRBV12-3 or TRBV12-4 to TRBJ1-5; D is unresolved. There are 14 residues in the CDR3. Here the CDR3 DNA reads TGTGCCAGCGGTTTAGAGGGTGCGAGTCAGCCCCAGCATTTT. It specifies CASGLEGASQPQHF.

V gene TRBV11-1 combines with J gene TRBJ2-1; D is unresolved. The DNA end favors TRBJ2-7, so the J call may be wrong. This CDR3 contains 13 residues. The germline V gene has CDR1 SGHAT and CDR2 FQDESV (reference sequence). The CDR3 sequence: CASTRLVGDEQYF. The CDR3 region has the DNA TGTGCCAGCACGCGACTGGTTGGAGATGAGCAGTACTTC.

As concerns this clonotype: The junction shows a germline mismatch at one end, possibly a read error. The chain recombines TRBV5-4 with TRBJ2-7, with TRBD1 matching 8 bases. This CDR3 is 15 amino acids long. Germline values: CDR1 SGHNT, CDR2 YYREEE (reference sequence). As DNA, the CDR3 is TGTGTCAGCGGCTCTGGGACAGGCGCGAGAGGTAAGCAGTACTTC. It encodes CVSGSGTGARGKQYF.

This clonotype showed up just a few times. Its ends do not fully match the called genes, so a read error is possible. The rearrangement joins TRBV29-1 to TRBJ1-1; D not resolved. The length of the CDR3 is 15 residues. The germline V gene encodes CDR1 SQVTM and CDR2 ANQGSEA. Here the CDR3 reads CSVGPGWTMNTEAFF. The DNA of the CDR3 is TGTAGCGTTGGACCCGGGTGGACCATGAACACTGAAGCTTTCTTT.

This sequence joins TRBV28 and TRBJ2-7; 13 bases agree with TRBD2. CDR1 is MDHEN and CDR2 is SYDVKM in the germline V gene. V was pared by 6 bases and J by 6 bases, with 5 bases of the junction left unmatched. The CDR3 is 14 residues long. The CDR3 sequence: CASSSGLAGAEQYF. In nucleotides, the CDR3 is TGTGCCAGCAGCTCCGGACTAGCGGGAGCCGAGCAGTACTTC.